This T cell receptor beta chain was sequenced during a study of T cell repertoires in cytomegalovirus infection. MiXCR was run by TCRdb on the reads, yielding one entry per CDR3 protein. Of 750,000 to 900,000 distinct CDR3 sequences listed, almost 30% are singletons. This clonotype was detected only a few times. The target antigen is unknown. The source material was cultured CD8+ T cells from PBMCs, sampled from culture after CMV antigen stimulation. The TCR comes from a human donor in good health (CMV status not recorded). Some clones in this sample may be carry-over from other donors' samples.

Here the CDR3 reads CASSWTGGIGYGYTF. DNA for the CDR3: TGTGCCAGCAGTTGGACAGGGGGCATCGGCTATGGCTACACCTTC. The chain carries TRBV6-1 and TRBJ1-2; 11 bases line up with TRBD1. The CDR3 has 15 amino acids. Germline V gene lookup returns CDR1 MNHNS and CDR2 SASEGT. J gave up 4 bases and V 5 bases, and 6 bases lay outside the gene matches.